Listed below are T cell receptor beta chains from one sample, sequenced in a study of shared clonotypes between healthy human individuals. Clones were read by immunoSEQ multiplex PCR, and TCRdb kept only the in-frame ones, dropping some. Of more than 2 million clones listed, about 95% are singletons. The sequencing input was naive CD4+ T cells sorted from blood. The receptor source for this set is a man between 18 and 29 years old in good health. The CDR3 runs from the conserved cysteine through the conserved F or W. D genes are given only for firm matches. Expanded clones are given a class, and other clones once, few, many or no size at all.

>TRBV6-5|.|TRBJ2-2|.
TGTGCCAGCAGTTACTCGACCGGGACCGGGGAGCTGTTTTTT
CASSYSTGTGELFF
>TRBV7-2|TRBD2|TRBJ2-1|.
TGTGCCAGCAACCACGGGAGGCCCAGCTCCTACAATGAGCAGTTCTTC
CASNHGRPSSYNEQFF
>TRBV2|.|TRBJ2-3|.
TGTGCCAGCAGGAGGGCCGCGGCAGATACGCAGTATTTT
CASRRAAADTQYF
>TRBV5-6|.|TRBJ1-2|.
TGTGCCAGCATAAGGGCTTGGCCTAACTATGGCTACACCTTC
CASIRAWPNYGYTF
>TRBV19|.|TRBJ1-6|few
TGTGCCAGTAGTATCCACAGTAATTCACCCCTCCACTTT
CASSIHSNSPLHF
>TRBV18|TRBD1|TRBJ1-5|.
TGTGCCAGCTCACCTAACAGGGGGCATCAGCCCCAGCATTTT
CASSPNRGHQPQHF
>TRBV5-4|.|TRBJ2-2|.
TGTGCCAGCAGCCGTTCACGGGGATACACCGGGGAGCTGTTTTTT
CASSRSRGYTGELFF
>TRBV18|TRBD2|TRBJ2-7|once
TGTGCCAGCTCTTCCGGGACTAGCGGTGCCTACGAGCAGTACTTC
CASSSGTSGAYEQYF
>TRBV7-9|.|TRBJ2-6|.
TGTGCCAGCAGCCGAACGGGACCTGGGGCCAACGTCCTGACTTTC
CASSRTGPGANVLTF
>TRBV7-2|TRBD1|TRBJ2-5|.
TGTGCCAGCAGCTTTTTCCCGGGACAGCAAGAGACCCAGTACTTC
CASSFFPGQQETQYF
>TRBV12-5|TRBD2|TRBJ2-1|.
TGTGCTAGTGGTTTGGTCCCCAAACTAGCGGGAGAAAATGAGCAGTTCTTC
CASGLVPKLAGENEQFF
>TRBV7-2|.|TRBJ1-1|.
TGTGCCAGCAGCCCGAGTCCCGGTGAGAACACTGAAGCTTTCTTT
CASSPSPGENTEAFF
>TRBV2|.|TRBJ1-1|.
TGTGCCAGCAGTTACGGGGTCTGGGGTGATACTGAAGCTTTCTTT
CASSYGVWGDTEAFF
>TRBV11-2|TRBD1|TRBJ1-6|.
TGTGCCAGCAGCCTCCCGGCGGGACAGTCACCCCTCCACTTT
CASSLPAGQSPLHF
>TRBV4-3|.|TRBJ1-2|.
TGCGCCAGCAGCGGGGGGGCGGGAGGCTACACCTTC
CASSGGAGGYTF